This T cell receptor beta chain derives from a study of OX40 agonist ivuxolimab in advanced cancers. Sequencing was performed with immunoSEQ multiplex PCR; in TCRdb, only in-frame clones are kept and a portion is missing. Among 70,000 to 85,000 clones listed, 94% were seen once. V lost 0 bases and J lost 6, with 7 bases in between. Per germline, CDR1 SGDLS and CDR2 YYNGEE. The CDR3 consists of 13 residues. The sequence came from an adult with an advanced solid tumor such as melanoma, head and neck, liver or kidney cancer. The chain joins TRBV9 to TRBJ2-1; weak D call: TRBD2 (5 bases). This specimen was CD4+ or CD8+ T cells sorted from blood, taken in a trial of the OX40 agonist ivuxolimab. In DNA form, the CDR3 reads TGTGCCAGCAGCGTAGTAGCGAGCAATGAGCAGTTCTTC. Amino acid sequence: CASSVVASNEQFF.